A single sample is the source of the 25 T cell receptor beta chains below, sequenced in a study of cytotoxic CD8 clonotypes in ibrutinib-treated CLL. Clones were read by immunoSEQ multiplex PCR, and TCRdb kept only the in-frame ones, dropping some. This sample has under 200,000 clones, with 84% found just once. The sample consisted of PBMCs, taken after 24 months of ibrutinib treatment. These receptors came from a human donor with chronic lymphocytic leukemia.

The rearrangement uses TRBV7-9 and TRBJ1-4, with D hard to call. CDR3 size: 16 residues. Trimming took off 5 bases at V and 0 bases at J, with 13 bases between the two ends. Germline V gene sequence: CDR1 SEHNR, CDR2 FQNEAQ (reference sequence). DNA for the CDR3: TGTGCCAGCAGCGGACGTCTGGGTGCAACTAATGAAAAACTGTTTTTT. Its translation is CASSGRLGATNEKLFF.

The rearrangement links TRBV5-1 to TRBJ1-1, with a possible D match to TRBD1 (6 bases). Germline CDR1 SGHRS, CDR2 YFSETQ. This CDR3 spans 14 amino acids. Trimming pared 3 bases from V and 0 bases from J, leaving 9 bases between. In nucleotides, the CDR3 is TGCGCCAGCAGCTCCGACAGGATGAACACTGAAGCTTTCTTT. Translation: CASSSDRMNTEAFF.

The J gene is TRBJ1-4, the V gene TRBV10-3; the match to TRBD1 covers 8 bases. The germline V gene has CDR1 ENHRY and CDR2 SYGVKD. V dropped 2 bases and J dropped 8; count of bases not matched to a gene: 10. This CDR3 spans 16 amino acids. The chain's CDR3 is CAISEPPAGGAEKLFF. DNA for the CDR3: TGTGCCATCAGTGAGCCGCCTGCAGGGGGCGCGGAAAAACTGTTTTTT.

The gene calls are TRBV5-6 and TRBJ1-2, with D possibly TRBD1 on 5 matching bases. V was shortened by 4 bases and J by 0 bases, with 13 bases between the two germline ends. The germline CDR1 and CDR2 sequences are SGHDT and YYEEEE. There are 15 residues in the CDR3. DNA of the CDR3: TGTGCCAGCAGCCCGGGGCCCCAAGCTAACTATGGCTACACCTTC. This translates into CASSPGPQANYGYTF.

This chain uses TRBV5-6 with TRBJ1-6; 8 bases are a match to TRBD1. After removal of 6 bases from V and 8 bases from J, the junction contained 13 bases not matched to a gene. The germline CDR1 and CDR2 sequences are SGHDT and YYEEEE. The CDR3 sequence is 16 residues long. For the CDR3, the DNA is TGTGCCAGCACCCAGGGGGCGGCGATTCGGCATTCACCCCTCCACTTT. This translates into CASTQGAAIRHSPLHF.

Notes on this clone: The germline gene is not matched at one end of the junction; a read error may be the cause. The V gene is TRBV30, the J gene TRBJ1-6; no firm D call. The CDR3 is 17 amino acids. Germline loops: CDR1 GTSNPN, CDR2 SVGIG (reference sequence). The CDR3 loop reads CAGSFTLSSTYNSPLHF. The CDR3 nucleotides are TGTGCCGGGAGTTTCACGTTGTCCTCTACCTATAATTCACCCCTCCACTTT.

There are a few counts of this clone. The sample carries other DNA sequences with the same CDR3. This rearrangement joins TRBV9 to TRBJ2-7; 9 bases line up with TRBD2. The trim removed 0 bases at V and 2 bases at J, leaving 0 bases unmatched. CDR1 is SGDLS, CDR2 YYNGEE, per germline. This CDR3 is built from 14 residues. The CDR3 is CASSVVAGAYEQYF. The CDR3 DNA follows: TGTGCCAGCAGCGTAGTAGCGGGGGCCTACGAGCAGTACTTC.

The rearrangement links TRBV7-9 to TRBJ1-2; possible D gene TRBD1, 5 bases. Germline V gene data show CDR1 as SEHNR and CDR2 as FQNEAQ (reference sequence). The CDR3 covers 13 residues. The CDR3, as DNA: TGTGCGTCTCCCCATCCGGGGGGTTATGGCTACACCTTC. Translated: CASPHPGGYGYTF.

The chain is built from TRBV7-6 and TRBJ2-2; D might be TRBD2 (7 bases). The ends were cut back, 5 bases at V and 1 base at J, with 23 bases in the middle. Germline CDR1 is SGHVS and CDR2 is FNYEAQ. The CDR3 totals 19 residues. The CDR3, as DNA: TGTGCCAGCAGCCCAAGAATTGGGGGGGGCAGGCGGAACACCGGGGAGCTGTTTTTT. The encoded protein is CASSPRIGGGRRNTGELFF.

The rearrangement links TRBV7-2 to TRBJ2-5; possible D gene TRBD1, 6 bases. The CDR3 has 15 residues. Germline lookup yields CDR1 SGHTA and CDR2 FQGNSA. V was trimmed by 5 bases and J by 1 base, leaving 14 bases between them. The CDR3 bases are TGTGCCAGCAGCCCCCAGGCACAGGGCCAAGAGACCCAGTACTTC. This gives the protein CASSPQAQGQETQYF.

The CDR3 nucleotides read TGTGCCAGTAGTATTGCCATCCTGAACACTGAAGCTTTCTTT. Protein product: CASSIAILNTEAFF. The rearrangement links TRBV19 to TRBJ1-1; D is unresolved. The CDR3 covers 14 residues. The ends were cut back, 3 bases at V and 0 bases at J, with 8 bases in the middle. Germline V lookup: CDR1 LNHDA, CDR2 SQIVND (reference sequence).

The chain employs TRBV19 and TRBJ2-2; 9 bases agree with TRBD1. V lost 7 bases and J lost 2; bases outside the gene matches: 8. Germline CDR1 is LNHDA and CDR2 is SQIVND (reference sequence). The length of the CDR3 is 16 residues. CDR3 loop: CASTPHRGQNTGELFF. CDR3 DNA sequence: TGTGCCAGTACCCCTCACAGGGGGCAAAACACCGGGGAGCTGTTTTTT.

V gene TRBV28 combines with J gene TRBJ2-1; 10 bases are a match to TRBD2. CDR1 and CDR2 from the germline V gene are MDHEN and SYDVKM. V was pared by 8 bases and J by 3 bases, with 10 bases of the junction left unmatched. The CDR3 extends over 16 amino acids. The CDR3 nucleotides read TGTGCCAGCGAGCGGGAGGGCCGTCGGGTCTACAATGAGCAGTTCTTC. This encodes CASEREGRRVYNEQFF.

This sequence joins TRBV29-1 and TRBJ2-7; TRBD1 aligns across 8 bases. The CDR3 is 12 amino acids. Germline V gene lookup returns CDR1 SQVTM and CDR2 ANQGSEA. V trimming: 4 bases; J trimming: 5 bases; junction bases outside the gene matches: 4. CDR3 protein: CSVGTGPDEQYF. CDR3 nucleotides: TGCAGCGTTGGGACAGGGCCCGACGAGCAGTACTTC.

The J gene is TRBJ2-7, the V gene TRBV6-5; 13 nucleotides align to TRBD2. The V and J ends lost 4 bases and 8 bases, in that order; junction bases with no gene match: 2. The CDR3 is 13 amino acids. Germline V gene sequence: CDR1 MNHEY, CDR2 SVGAGI. The CDR3: CASSSGTSGKQYF. CDR3 sequence (DNA): TGTGCCAGCAGTTCCGGGACTAGCGGGAAGCAGTACTTC.

The J gene is TRBJ2-3, the V gene TRBV28; 7 bases align to TRBD2. Germline trimming cut 2 bases from V and 4 bases from J; bases unmatched to any gene: 9. The CDR3 is 16 amino acids. Germline CDR1 is MDHEN and CDR2 is SYDVKM. The CDR3 protein is CASSLRAGVGADTQYF. The CDR3 DNA reads as TGTGCCAGCAGTTTAAGGGCGGGAGTCGGTGCAGATACGCAGTATTTT.

The J gene is TRBJ1-1, the V gene TRBV28; D is possibly TRBD1 (6 bases). Germline assignment: CDR1 MDHEN and CDR2 SYDVKM. Trimming took 4 bases from V and 5 from J, leaving 20 bases between them. The CDR3 has 16 amino acids. The chain's CDR3 is CASSYGTWGAQTEAFF. The CDR3 nucleotides read TGTGCCAGCAGTTATGGGACGTGGGGGGCCCAAACTGAAGCTTTCTTT.

This clone was observed once. The V gene is TRBV5-1, the J gene TRBJ2-1; the match to TRBD2 covers 9 bases. Germline V gene data show CDR1 as SGHRS and CDR2 as YFSETQ. The V segment lost 0 bases and the J segment 7 bases; nucleotides outside the gene matches: 8. The CDR3 contains 16 residues. For the CDR3, the DNA is TGCGCCAGCAGCTTGGCTCCTAGCGGGGCGGGGAATGAGCAGTTCTTC. Protein product: CASSLAPSGAGNEQFF.

V usage is TRBV30 and J usage is TRBJ1-4; weak D call: TRBD1 (5 bases). The CDR3 totals 13 residues. V dropped 1 base and J dropped 3 bases, with 6 bases sitting between them. Germline values: CDR1 GTSNPN, CDR2 SVGIG (reference sequence). CDR3 nucleotides: TGTGCCTGGAGTGGAGGGGCTAATGAAAAACTGTTTTTT. Translating it yields CAWSGGANEKLFF.

The chain carries TRBV11-3 and TRBJ2-2, with D possibly called TRBD1 or TRBD2 (5 bases each). The V gene's germline CDR1 is SGHNT and CDR2 YENEEA. This CDR3 has 11 residues. The V and J ends lost 6 bases and 6 bases respectively, with 5 bases between them. CDR3 sequence: CASRGAGELFF. In nucleotides, the CDR3 is TGTGCCAGCAGGGGGGCCGGGGAGCTGTTTTTT. The full variable domain, its missing parts supplied by reference TRBV11-3 and TRBJ2-2, is EAGVVQSPRYKIIEKKQPVAFWCNPISGHNTLYWYLQNLGQGPELLIRYENEEAVDDSQLPKDRFSAERLKGVDSTLKIQPAELGDSAVYLCASRGAGELFFGEGSRLTVL.

The chain recombines TRBV7-2 with TRBJ2-7, with a tentative D call TRBD2 (7 bases). The length of the CDR3 is 15 residues. V shed 4 bases and J shed 9 bases, with 22 bases lying between them. Germline V lookup: CDR1 SGHTA, CDR2 FQGNSA. CDR3 nucleotides: TGTGCCAGCAGCTCTAGCCCCCTGGGGGGGGCTCTGCAGTACTTC. Encoded protein: CASSSSPLGGALQYF.

The genes are TRBV19 and TRBJ1-1; D possibly corresponds to TRBD1 (5 bases). V shed 2 bases and J shed 1 base, with 14 bases lying between them. Germline loops: CDR1 LNHDA, CDR2 SQIVND (reference sequence). There are 16 residues in the CDR3. CDR3 sequence: CASSIPRAAGNTEAFF. In DNA form, the CDR3 reads TGTGCCAGTAGTATACCCAGGGCCGCAGGGAACACTGAAGCTTTCTTT. The whole variable domain, filled in from reference TRBV19 and TRBJ1-1, reads DGGITQSPKYLFRKEGQNVTLSCEQNLNHDAMYWYRQDPGQGLRLIYYSQIVNDFQKGDIAEGYSVSREKKESFPLTVTSAQKNPTAFYLCASSIPRAAGNTEAFFGQGTRLTVV.

The chain is built from TRBV19 and TRBJ2-7; TRBD1 or TRBD2 may be the D gene (6 bases each). The CDR3 length is 17 residues. Trimming pared 1 base from V and 2 bases from J, leaving 18 bases between. Germline CDR1 reads LNHDA; CDR2 reads SQIVND (reference sequence). DNA of the CDR3: TGTGCCAGTAGTATAGCGGGGAGGAGGGGGATTACCTACGAGCAGTACTTC. Protein product: CASSIAGRRGITYEQYF. The entire variable domain, with the rest obtained from reference TRBV19 and TRBJ2-7, is as follows: DGGITQSPKYLFRKEGQNVTLSCEQNLNHDAMYWYRQDPGQGLRLIYYSQIVNDFQKGDIAEGYSVSREKKESFPLTVTSAQKNPTAFYLCASSIAGRRGITYEQYFGPGTRLTVT.

Note on this clone: One junction end disagrees with the germline gene, perhaps due to a read error. J is TRBJ1-2 and V is TRBV30, with a weak D call TRBD1 (5 bases). There are 13 residues in the CDR3. Per the germline V gene, CDR1 is GTSNPN and CDR2 is SVGIG (reference sequence). The DNA for the CDR3 is TGTGCCCGGAGATCCGGGACTTACTATGGCTACACCTTC. It yields the protein CARRSGTYYGYTF. The full variable domain, its missing parts supplied by reference TRBV30 and TRBJ1-2, is SQTIHQWPATLVQPVGSPLSLECTVEGTSNPNLYWYRQAAGRGLQLLFYSVGIGQISSEVPQNLSASRPQDRQFILSSKKLLLSDSGFYLCARRSGTYYGYTFGSGTRLTVV.

About this clone: The identical CDR3 is also encoded by other nucleotide sequences in the sample. The chain employs TRBV12-5 and TRBJ1-1; D is undetermined. CDR1 and CDR2 (germline): LGHNT, FRNRAP. This CDR3 has 11 amino acids. The V gene lost 3 bases and the J gene lost 5 bases, with 4 bases spanning the gap. As DNA, the CDR3 is TGTGCTAGTGGTTTTGGGACTGAAGCTTTCTTT. Residues: CASGFGTEAFF.